This is a list of T cell receptor beta chains from one sample in a study of graft-versus-host responses after intestinal transplantation. Method: immunoSEQ multiplex PCR; TCRdb's copy keeps in-frame clones and lacks some. The table shows around 92,000 clones, with about 83% occurring only once. The sample in question was PBMCs, obtained 255 days after intestinal transplant. The receptors stem from a human patient who received an intestinal transplant, so some T cells may come from the graft donor. CDR3s include the opening cysteine and the closing phenylalanine or tryptophan. The D gene is left open where the match is weak. The size field is filled for only some rows; it gives once, few, many or a size class.

TRBD1	NA	TRBV6-5	TRBJ2-3	16	TGTGCCAGCAGTTACGGGGGACAGGGCGCCACAGATACGCAGTATTTT	CASSYGGQGATDTQYF
NA	NA	TRBV6-6	TRBJ2-5	15	TGTGCCAGCGGTGAGACGGGGGCGAACCAAGAGACCCAGTACTTC	CASGETGANQETQYF
TRBD2	NA	TRBV7-2	TRBJ2-7	14	TGTGCCAGCAGCTTGACTAGCGGCTCCTACGAGCAGTACTTC	CASSLTSGSYEQYF
NA	NA	TRBV28	TRBJ1-2	15	TGTGCCAGCAGTTTCCTGATAGAAAACGGCTATGGCTACACCTTC	CASSFLIENGYGYTF
NA	NA	TRBV2	TRBJ2-7	15	TGTGCCAGCAGTGAGCCCGGGGGGCCTTCCTACGAGCAGTACTTC	CASSEPGGPSYEQYF
TRBD1	NA	TRBV7-9	TRBJ1-4	15	TGTGCCAGCAGCTTTTTGACAGGGCAAGGAGAAAAACTGTTTTTT	CASSFLTGQGEKLFF
NA	few	TRBV6-6	TRBJ2-7	14	TGTGCCAGCAGTTACTCGGGGAGCTCCTACGAGCAGTACTTC	CASSYSGSSYEQYF
NA	NA	TRBV6-4	TRBJ2-2	14	TGTGCCAGCAGTGACTCGGAGGGCCACGGGGAGCTGTTTTTT	CASSDSEGHGELFF
NA	NA	TRBV9	TRBJ1-1	14	TGTGCCAGCACCTCCACCGGGGCGAACACTGAAGCTTTCTTT	CASTSTGANTEAFF
NA	NA	TRBV6-1	TRBJ2-7	14	TGTGCCAGCAGGGCACTGACCTTATCCTACGAGCAGTACTTC	CASRALTLSYEQYF
NA	NA	TRBV6-1	TRBJ1-1	12	TGTGCCAGCAGTGATCACAGGGTGGAAGCTTTCTTT	CASSDHRVEAFF
NA	NA	TRBV6-1	TRBJ2-6	14	TGTGCCAGCAGTGTTGGAGCCGGGGCCAACGTCCTGACTTTC	CASSVGAGANVLTF
NA	NA	TRBV7-2	TRBJ1-2	16	TGTGCCAGCAGCTTAGGTACAGGGATTGGAGAAGGTGGCTACACCTTC	CASSLGTGIGEGGYTF
NA	once	TRBV7-3	TRBJ2-1	17	TGTGCCAGCAGCTTATATGGGGCTAGCGAGACGGGCAATGAGCAGTTCTTC	CASSLYGASETGNEQFF
NA	NA	TRBV11-2	TRBJ2-2	13	TGTGCCAGCAGCCGCCTTAACACCGGGGAGCTGTTTTTT	CASSRLNTGELFF
NA	once	TRBV6-5	TRBJ1-2	13	TGTGCCACCCAGGGAGGCCGAGGCTATGGCTACACCTTC	CATQGGRGYGYTF
TRBD1	NA	TRBV29-1	TRBJ1-4	11	TGCAGCGTTACAGGGGAGGAAAAACTGTTTTTT	CSVTGEEKLFF
NA	NA	TRBV10-1	TRBJ2-5	13	TGCGCCAGCAGTGAGTCTCGGTACGCAGGAGAGTACTTC	CASSESRYAGEYF
TRBD2	NA	TRBV2	TRBJ2-1	15	TGTGCCAGCAGGGAAAAGACTAGCGGGGACAATGAGCAGTTCTTC	CASREKTSGDNEQFF
NA	NA	TRBV6-1	TRBJ1-6	13	TGTGCCAGCAGTGAATCGGGAAATTCACCCCTCCACTTT	CASSESGNSPLHF
NA	NA	TRBV7-8	TRBJ2-5	14	TGTGCCAGCAGCTTAAGGGATCCCCAAGAGACCCAGTACTTC	CASSLRDPQETQYF
TRBD2	NA	TRBV7-9	TRBJ2-1	18	TGTGCCAGCAGCTCGATACTATACCCTAGCGGGAAAAGGGATGAGCAGTTCTTC	CASSSILYPSGKRDEQFF
TRBD2	NA	TRBV28	TRBJ2-1	18	TGTGCCAGCAGACCAGCGGGACTAGCGGGAGCGCGGGACAATGAGCAGTTCTTC	CASRPAGLAGARDNEQFF